This T cell receptor (beta chain) was retrieved from a study of regulatory T cells in long-lasting Graves disease. The time point: newly diagnosed GD, antithyroid drugs for less than 3 months. From RNA extracted from PBMCs, the TCR library was made. Investigators prepared the TCR beta libraries by applying iRepertoire HTBI primers and Arm-PCR of CDR3 regions. In TCRdb, the multiplex PCR reads were re-called with MiXCR into one record per CDR3 protein. The table records roughly 500,000 distinct CDR3 sequences, 13% of them present only once. This clonotype was picked up many times. The CDR3 runs 14 residues. J was trimmed by 8 bases and V by 5 bases; bases with no gene match: 6. Germline V gene data show CDR1 as SGHTA and CDR2 as FQGTGA. These sequences were also reported in another study, on T cells in Graves' hyperthyroidism and ophthalmopathy.

The material was peripheral blood mononuclear cells (PBMCs), obtained at new diagnosis, from a patient treated with antithyroid drugs. The receptor comes from a man in his thirties or forties with Graves disease. The chain recombines TRBV7-3 with TRBJ2-1; 10 bases line up with TRBD2. The CDR3, as DNA: TGTGCCAGCAGCCCTAGCGGGGGTAATCATGAGCAGTTCTTC. Its protein product is CASSPSGGNHEQFF.